This TCR beta chain comes out of a study of T-cell memory formation after mild COVID-19. Study-level points and caveats: Most CD4+ clones that shrank were in CM and EM, while CD8+ ones turned up in EMRA. Pre-infection memory already had some responding clones, implying cross-reactive memory joined.

MiXCR was run by TCRdb on the 5' RACE reads, yielding one entry per CDR3 protein. The repertoire holds about 240,000 distinct CDR3 sequences, with 8% to 10% as singletons. In its sample, this clonotype was seen a few times. Its antigen remains unknown. Germline values: CDR1 SGHRS, CDR2 YFSETQ. The CDR3 covers 13 residues. V lost 4 bases and J lost 5, with 9 bases in between. V and J are TRBV5-1 and TRBJ1-4; TRBD1 is a possible D gene (6 bases). The origin of this receptor is a man younger than 35 who had mild COVID-19 (a few samples of this study predate the infection). Cell type and time point are not known. Input material: PBMCs or a T cell subset sorted from them (not recorded which). CDR3 bases: TGCGCCAGCAGCAGGACAGTCAATGAAAAACTGTTTTTT. Protein: CASSRTVNEKLFF.